The 27 T cell receptor beta chains listed next were all sequenced from one sample in a study of OX40 agonist ivuxolimab in advanced cancers. Clones were sequenced by immunoSEQ multiplex PCR, and TCRdb holds only the in-frame ones, with some missing. Of some 83,000 clones detected, 90% to 95% appear once; the ten largest clones hold about 0.7%. Source: CD4+ or CD8+ T cells sorted from blood, taken in a trial of the OX40 agonist ivuxolimab. The receptors derive from an adult with an advanced solid tumor such as melanoma, head and neck, liver or kidney cancer.

CDR3 residues: CASSQSGGNTEAFF. The CDR3 DNA sequence: TGCGCCAGCAGTCAATCCGGGGGGAACACTGAAGCTTTCTTT. The V call is TRBV23-1, the J call TRBJ1-1; TRBD1 is a possible D gene (5 bases). TRBV23-1 is classed as an ORF, of uncertain function. CDR3 length equals 14 residues. Trimming left V 0 bases short and J 1 base short, with 6 bases between.

This chain uses TRBV18 with TRBJ1-2; 8 nucleotides match TRBD1. After removal of 2 bases from V and 14 bases from J, the junction contained 10 bases not matched to a gene. The CDR3 totals 13 residues. Germline V gene sequence: CDR1 KGHSH, CDR2 LQKENI. The CDR3 region has the DNA TGTGCCAGCTCACCATCACAGGGGGTTGAGGGAACCTTC. Residues: CASSPSQGVEGTF.

The chain employs TRBV5-1 and TRBJ1-1, with a possible D match to TRBD1 (5 bases). This CDR3 spans 14 amino acids. Germline assignment: CDR1 SGHRS and CDR2 YFSETQ. V was cut by 4 bases and J by 1 base, with 11 bases left in between. This CDR3 reads CASSKGTANTEAFF. As DNA, the CDR3 is TGCGCCAGCAGCAAGGGGACCGCGAACACTGAAGCTTTCTTT.

The chain carries TRBV18 and TRBJ1-1; D is ambiguous. V gave up 3 bases and J gave up 5 bases, with 7 bases separating them. Germline V gives CDR1 KGHSH, CDR2 LQKENI. This CDR3 spans 12 amino acids. The CDR3 here is CASSPGRTEAFF. The CDR3 DNA reads as TGTGCCAGCTCACCTGGACGAACTGAAGCTTTCTTT.

The CDR3 bases are TGTGCCAGCAGTCGAGTCCCGATGAACACTGAAGCTTTCTTT. The encoded protein is CASSRVPMNTEAFF. The rearrangement uses TRBV7-2 and TRBJ1-1; D uncertain. V shed 6 bases and J shed 0 bases, with 11 bases lying between them. Germline V gene lookup returns CDR1 SGHTA and CDR2 FQGNSA. The CDR3 is 14 residues long.

This clone was seen a handful of times. V is TRBV7-9 and J is TRBJ1-2; unclear D gene. V lost 5 bases to trimming and J lost 3 bases, with 10 bases between them. The germline V gene encodes CDR1 SEHNR and CDR2 FQNEAQ (reference sequence). The CDR3 is made up of 13 amino acids. The CDR3 loop reads CASSTAVYYGYTF. Written as DNA, the CDR3 is TGTGCCAGCAGCACAGCGGTCTACTATGGCTACACCTTC.

The CDR3 nucleotides are TGTGCCAGCAGCTGGGACAGGGGATCCTACAATGAGCAGTTCTTC. Translating it yields CASSWDRGSYNEQFF. The gene calls are TRBV7-2 and TRBJ2-1; TRBD1 matches 10 bases. V lost 4 bases and J lost 1; bases outside the gene matches: 1. Germline CDR1 and CDR2: SGHTA and FQGNSA. CDR3 length: 15 residues.

The chain couples TRBV2 to TRBJ2-2, with TRBD2 identical over 10 bases. The length of the CDR3 is 15 residues. The V and J ends lost 4 bases and 6 bases, in that order; junction bases with no gene match: 5. The germline gives CDR1 SNHLY, CDR2 FYNNEI. CDR3 sequence reads: CASSVALAGAGELFF. CDR3 in DNA: TGTGCCAGCAGTGTTGCCCTAGCGGGAGCCGGGGAGCTGTTTTTT. Complete variable domain (other parts from reference TRBV2 and TRBJ2-2): EPEVTQTPSHQVTQMGQEVILRCVPISNHLYFYWYRQILGQKVEFLVSFYNNEISEKSEIFDDQFSVERPDGSNFTLKIRSTKLEDSAMYFCASSVALAGAGELFFGEGSRLTVL.

The chain recombines TRBV30 with TRBJ2-5; maybe TRBD2 (7 bases). The germline V gene has CDR1 GTSNPN and CDR2 SVGIG (reference sequence). V was shortened by 5 bases and J by 5 bases, with 15 bases between the two germline ends. The CDR3 is 13 amino acids. CDR3 loop: CAWAGGLSETQYF. The CDR3 DNA sequence: TGTGCCTGGGCCGGGGGGCTTTCGGAGACCCAGTACTTC.

The CDR3 coding sequence is TGTGCCAGCAGTTCCGACGGGGAACTACACCCTAATGAAAAACTGTTTTTT. Its translation: CASSSDGELHPNEKLFF. The V and J genes are TRBV28 and TRBJ1-4; D unclear. Germline values: CDR1 MDHEN, CDR2 SYDVKM. Trimming took 4 bases from V and 3 from J, leaving 18 bases between them. The CDR3 spans 17 residues. Variable domain in full (rest from reference TRBV28 and TRBJ1-4): DVKVTQSSRYLVKRTGEKVFLECVQDMDHENMFWYRQDPGLGLRLIYFSYDVKMKEKGDIPEGYSVSREKKERFSLILESASTNQTSMYLCASSSDGELHPNEKLFFGSGTQLSVL.

This clone was observed a handful of times. This chain links TRBV5-6 with TRBJ2-1; D unclear. The germline gives CDR1 SGHDT, CDR2 YYEEEE. Between the trimmed V and J ends, which lost 0 bases and 5 bases, there was a span of 9 bases. The CDR3 has 14 residues. The CDR3: CASSLGRAHNEQFF. CDR3 sequence (DNA): TGTGCCAGCAGCTTGGGACGGGCCCACAATGAGCAGTTCTTC. Full variable domain (missing parts from reference TRBV5-6 and TRBJ2-1): DAGVTQSPTHLIKTRGQQVTLRCSPKSGHDTVSWYQQALGQGPQFIFQYYEEEERQRGNFPDRFSGHQFPNYSSELNVNALLLGDSALYLCASSLGRAHNEQFFGPGTRLTVL.

The chain uses TRBV7-2 and TRBJ2-7; D is ambiguous. Germline assignment: CDR1 SGHTA and CDR2 FQGNSA. Trimming took 5 bases from V and 3 from J, leaving 11 bases between them. The CDR3 covers 13 residues. This CDR3 reads CASSPSLFYEQYF. CDR3 DNA sequence: TGTGCCAGCAGCCCATCTCTGTTCTACGAGCAGTACTTC.

V usage is TRBV28 and J usage is TRBJ1-2; D gene uncertain. Germline CDR1 and CDR2: MDHEN and SYDVKM. The CDR3 totals 13 residues. Trimming pared 3 bases from V and 4 bases from J, leaving 9 bases between. The CDR3 protein is CASSFQELYGYTF. The CDR3 DNA follows: TGTGCCAGCAGTTTTCAGGAACTCTATGGCTACACCTTC.

J is TRBJ2-7 and V is TRBV5-1; TRBD1 matches 8 bases. This CDR3 region has 13 residues. CDR1 and CDR2 (germline): SGHRS, YFSETQ. Germline trimming cut 4 bases from V and 6 bases from J; bases unmatched to any gene: 6. CDR3 in amino acids: CASSGTDRGEQYF. The CDR3 DNA reads TGCGCCAGCAGCGGTACCGACAGGGGCGAGCAGTACTTC. Full variable domain (outside the CDR3, taken from reference TRBV5-1 and TRBJ2-7): KAGVTQTPRYLIKTRGQQVTLSCSPISGHRSVSWYQQTPGQGLQFLFEYFSETQRNKGNFPGRFSGRQFSNSRSEMNVSTLELGDSALYLCASSGTDRGEQYFGPGTRLTVT.

This chain links TRBV6-5 with TRBJ1-5; the D is unclear. With 2 bases removed from V and 0 bases from J, the gap between germline ends came to 8 bases. The CDR3 extends over 15 amino acids. Germline V gene data show CDR1 as MNHEY and CDR2 as SVGAGI. The CDR3 region is CASSYEKYSNQPQHF. The CDR3 DNA is TGTGCCAGCAGTTACGAGAAATATAGCAATCAGCCCCAGCATTTT.

This clone was counted a single time. The rearrangement links TRBV28 to TRBJ1-2; D is undetermined. In germline, CDR1 is MDHEN, CDR2 SYDVKM. CDR3 size: 14 residues. Trimming pared 2 bases from V and 6 bases from J, leaving 13 bases between. For the CDR3, the DNA is TGTGCCAGCAGTTTAAACGGGAAGGACCATGGCTACACCTTC. Translation gives CASSLNGKDHGYTF.

V usage is TRBV7-2 and J usage is TRBJ1-1; no clear D. There are 13 residues in the CDR3. With 4 bases removed from V and 5 bases from J, the gap between germline ends came to 11 bases. CDR1 and CDR2 (germline): SGHTA, FQGNSA. CDR3 nucleotides: TGTGCCAGCAGCTCCTCAACGAGGACTGAAGCTTTCTTT. Its translation is CASSSSTRTEAFF.

The chain employs TRBV19 and TRBJ2-1, with D tentatively TRBD2 (5 bases). CDR1 is LNHDA and CDR2 is SQIVND in the germline V gene (reference sequence). The CDR3 is 14 amino acids. Between the trimmed V and J ends, which lost 4 bases and 5 bases, there was a span of 12 bases. The CDR3 spells CASSTNRGHNEQFF. The DNA for the CDR3 is TGTGCCAGTAGTACAAACCGGGGTCACAATGAGCAGTTCTTC.

As for this clone: A much more abundant neighbour one base away suggests this may be a read error. The chain recombines TRBV7-2 with TRBJ2-2; D is perhaps TRBD1 or TRBD2 (5 bases each). The CDR3 has 12 residues. Trimming took 6 bases from V and 3 from J, leaving 5 bases between them. Germline assignment: CDR1 SGHTA and CDR2 FQGNSA. CDR3 sequence (DNA): TGTGCCAGCAGGGGGGACACCGGGGAGCTGTTTTTT. This sequence encodes CASRGDTGELFF.

V is TRBV9 and J is TRBJ2-1; 9 bases align to TRBD1. This CDR3 has 17 residues. CDR1 SGDLS and CDR2 YYNGEE come from the germline V gene. Unmatched junction bases numbered 14, after V lost 2 bases and J lost 8 bases. In nucleotides, the CDR3 is TGTGCCAGCAGCGTTCATGTTACCGGGACAGGGCTAGATGAGCAGTTCTTC. Amino acid sequence: CASSVHVTGTGLDEQFF.

The rearrangement joins TRBV7-9 to TRBJ1-2; 9 bases match TRBD1. This CDR3 contains 13 residues. V shed 5 bases and J 8 bases; nucleotides not matched to a gene: 6. The germline V gene encodes CDR1 SEHNR and CDR2 FQNEAQ (reference sequence). The CDR3 DNA follows: TGTGCCAGCAGCCCGGGACAGGGACAAGGCTACACCTTC. Protein product: CASSPGQGQGYTF.

V usage is TRBV11-2 and J usage is TRBJ2-5; maybe TRBD1 (5 bases). CDR1 is SGHAT and CDR2 is FQNNGV in the germline V gene. The CDR3 is 16 amino acids. V was pared by 5 bases and J by 2 bases, with 18 bases between. The CDR3 nucleotides are TGTGCCAGCAGCGTCCTACCGACCAGGGTGCAAGAGACCCAGTACTTC. This sequence encodes CASSVLPTRVQETQYF. The variable domain in full, completed from reference TRBV11-2 and TRBJ2-5, reads EAGVAQSPRYKIIEKRQSVAFWCNPISGHATLYWYQQILGQGPKLLIQFQNNGVVDDSQLPKDRFSAERLKGVDSTLKIQPAKLEDSAVYLCASSVLPTRVQETQYFGPGTRLLVL.

The genes are TRBV5-1 and TRBJ2-5, with 11 positions matching TRBD2. CDR3 length: 15 amino acids. The V gene's germline CDR1 is SGHRS and CDR2 YFSETQ. The J segment lost 5 bases and the V segment lost 2 bases, leaving 5 bases of the junction unmatched. The CDR3: CASSLTSGSMETQYF. The CDR3 region has the DNA TGCGCCAGCAGCTTAACTAGCGGGAGCATGGAGACCCAGTACTTC.

This sequence joins TRBV2 and TRBJ1-1, with 8 bases that match TRBD1. Germline loops: CDR1 SNHLY, CDR2 FYNNEI. The CDR3 sequence is 13 residues long. Trimming removed 7 bases from V and 7 bases from J; junction bases left unmatched: 8. CDR3 region: CASNLRGPGEAFF. DNA for the CDR3: TGTGCCAGCAACCTCAGGGGGCCCGGTGAAGCTTTCTTT. The whole variable domain, remainder taken from reference TRBV2 and TRBJ1-1, is EPEVTQTPSHQVTQMGQEVILRCVPISNHLYFYWYRQILGQKVEFLVSFYNNEISEKSEIFDDQFSVERPDGSNFTLKIRSTKLEDSAMYFCASNLRGPGEAFFGQGTRLTVV.

This clone was counted a single time. The gene calls are TRBV6-6 and TRBJ2-1; 10 bases are a match to TRBD2. This CDR3 region has 15 residues. V shed 8 bases and J 9 bases; nucleotides not matched to a gene: 13. Germline CDR1 reads MNHNY; CDR2 reads SVGAGI (reference sequence). CDR3 in DNA: TGTGCCAGCCTCCCAGCGGGAGGGCCTTTCAGTGAGCAGTTCTTC. Its translation is CASLPAGGPFSEQFF.

Details on this clone: An end of the junction differs from the germline gene, which may be a read error. The chain employs TRBV7-7 and TRBJ2-3, with 12 positions matching TRBD1. CDR3 length equals 14 residues. The V gene's germline CDR1 is SSHAT and CDR2 FNYEAQ (reference sequence). The CDR3 sequence is CASSPGQGAYTQYF. The CDR3 bases are TGTGCTAGCAGCCCGGGACAGGGGGCTTATACGCAGTATTTT. Combining the CDR3 with reference TRBV7-7 and TRBJ2-3 gives the whole variable domain GAGVSQSPRYKVTKRGQDVTLRCDPISSHATLYWYQQALGQGPEFLTYFNYEAQPDKSGLPSDRFSAERPEGSISTLTIQRTEQRDSAMYRCASSPGQGAYTQYFGPGTRLTVL.

The chain links TRBV18 to TRBJ2-5, with D hard to call. CDR1 KGHSH and CDR2 LQKENI come from the germline V gene. This CDR3 contains 19 residues. Trimming removed 6 bases from V and 4 bases from J, with 30 bases in between. The CDR3 DNA follows: TGTGCCAGCTCGCTGGCGGCAGCCAAAATCGGTACTTCGTTAGAGACCCAGTACTTC. It specifies CASSLAAAKIGTSLETQYF.